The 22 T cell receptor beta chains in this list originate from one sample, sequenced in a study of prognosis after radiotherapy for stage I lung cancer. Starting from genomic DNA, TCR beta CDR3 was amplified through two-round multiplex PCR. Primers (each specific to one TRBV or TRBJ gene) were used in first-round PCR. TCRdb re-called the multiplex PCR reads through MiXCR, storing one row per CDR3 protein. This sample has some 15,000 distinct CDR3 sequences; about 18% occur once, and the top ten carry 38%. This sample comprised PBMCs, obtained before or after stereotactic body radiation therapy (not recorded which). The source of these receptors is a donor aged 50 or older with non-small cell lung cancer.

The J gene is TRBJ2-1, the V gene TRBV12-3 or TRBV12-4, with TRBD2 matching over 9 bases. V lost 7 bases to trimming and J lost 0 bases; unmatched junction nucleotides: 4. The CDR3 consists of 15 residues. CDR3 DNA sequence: TGTGCCAGCACTCTAGCGGGGAGCTCCTACAATGAGCAGTTCTTC. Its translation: CASTLAGSSYNEQFF.

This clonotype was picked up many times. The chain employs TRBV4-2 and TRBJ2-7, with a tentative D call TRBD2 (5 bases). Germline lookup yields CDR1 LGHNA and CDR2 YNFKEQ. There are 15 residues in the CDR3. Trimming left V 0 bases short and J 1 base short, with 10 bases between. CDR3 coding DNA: TGTGCCAGCAGCCAAGAACTAGTGACATCCTACGAGCAGTACTTC. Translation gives CASSQELVTSYEQYF.

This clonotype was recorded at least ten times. The CDR3 is CASSLTRGRLYGYTF. The CDR3, as DNA: TGTGCCAGCAGTTTAACCAGGGGGCGGCTCTATGGCTACACCTTC. This chain connects TRBV12-3 or TRBV12-4 to TRBJ1-2; 8 bases are shared with TRBD1. This CDR3 region has 15 residues. Germline trimming cut 2 bases from V and 4 bases from J; bases unmatched to any gene: 6.

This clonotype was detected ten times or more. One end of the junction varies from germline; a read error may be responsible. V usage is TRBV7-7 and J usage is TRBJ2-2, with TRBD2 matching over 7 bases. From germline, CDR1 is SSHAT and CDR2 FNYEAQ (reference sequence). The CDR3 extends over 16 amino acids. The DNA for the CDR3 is TGTGCTAGCAGCTTAGGAGGGAGGGCCAACACCGGGGAGCTGTTTTTT. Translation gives CASSLGGRANTGELFF.

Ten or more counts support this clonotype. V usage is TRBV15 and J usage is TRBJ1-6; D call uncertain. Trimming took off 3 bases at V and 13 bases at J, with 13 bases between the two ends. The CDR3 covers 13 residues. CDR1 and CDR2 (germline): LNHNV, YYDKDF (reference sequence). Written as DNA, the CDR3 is TGTGCCACCAGCAGGAGAGCGCTACTTCCCCTCCACTTT. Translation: CATSRRALLPLHF.

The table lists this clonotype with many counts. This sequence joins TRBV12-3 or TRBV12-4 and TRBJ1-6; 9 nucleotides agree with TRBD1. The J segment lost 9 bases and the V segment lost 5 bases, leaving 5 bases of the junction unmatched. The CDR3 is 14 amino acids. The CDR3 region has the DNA TGTGCCAGCAGTGAAACAGGGGGCGGTTCACCCCTCCACTTT. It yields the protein CASSETGGGSPLHF.

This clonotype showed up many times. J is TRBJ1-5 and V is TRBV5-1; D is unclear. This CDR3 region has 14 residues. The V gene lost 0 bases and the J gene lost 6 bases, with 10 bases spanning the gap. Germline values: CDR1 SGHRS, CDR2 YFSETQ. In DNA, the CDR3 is TGCGCCAGCAGCTTGGTACCGGGGAGTCAGCCCCAGCATTTT. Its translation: CASSLVPGSQPQHF.

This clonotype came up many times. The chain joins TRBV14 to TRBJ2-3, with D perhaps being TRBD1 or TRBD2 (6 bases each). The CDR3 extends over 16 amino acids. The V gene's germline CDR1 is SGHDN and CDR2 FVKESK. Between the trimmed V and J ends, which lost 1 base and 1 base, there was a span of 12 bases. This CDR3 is CASSQVRGPRTDTQYF. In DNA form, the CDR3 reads TGTGCCAGCAGCCAAGTCCGGGGGCCACGCACAGATACGCAGTATTTT.

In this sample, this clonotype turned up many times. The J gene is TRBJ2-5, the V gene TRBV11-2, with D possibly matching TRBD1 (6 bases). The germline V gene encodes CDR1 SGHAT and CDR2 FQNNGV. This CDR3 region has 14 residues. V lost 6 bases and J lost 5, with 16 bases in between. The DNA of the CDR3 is TGTGCCAGCAGTCGCAGGGGTGGGTGGGAGACCCAGTACTTC. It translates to CASSRRGGWETQYF.

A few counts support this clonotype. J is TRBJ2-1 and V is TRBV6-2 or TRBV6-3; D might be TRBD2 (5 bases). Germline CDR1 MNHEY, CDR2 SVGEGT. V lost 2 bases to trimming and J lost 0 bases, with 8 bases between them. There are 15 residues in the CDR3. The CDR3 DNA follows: TGTGCCAGCAGTTACGGGAGAAGCTCCTACAATGAGCAGTTCTTC. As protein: CASSYGRSSYNEQFF.

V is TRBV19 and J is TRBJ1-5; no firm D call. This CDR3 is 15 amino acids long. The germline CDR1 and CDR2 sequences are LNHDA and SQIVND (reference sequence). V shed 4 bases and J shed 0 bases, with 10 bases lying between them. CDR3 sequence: CASSSRFYSNQPQHF. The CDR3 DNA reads TGTGCCAGTAGTAGCAGATTCTATAGCAATCAGCCCCAGCATTTT.

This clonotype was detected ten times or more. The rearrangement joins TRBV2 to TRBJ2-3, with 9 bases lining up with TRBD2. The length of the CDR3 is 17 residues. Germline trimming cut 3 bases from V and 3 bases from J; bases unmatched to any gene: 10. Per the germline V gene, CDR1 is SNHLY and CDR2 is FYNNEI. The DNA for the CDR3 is TGTGCCAGCAGTGATACGATGCGGGAGGGTAGGACAGATACGCAGTATTTT. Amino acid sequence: CASSDTMREGRTDTQYF.

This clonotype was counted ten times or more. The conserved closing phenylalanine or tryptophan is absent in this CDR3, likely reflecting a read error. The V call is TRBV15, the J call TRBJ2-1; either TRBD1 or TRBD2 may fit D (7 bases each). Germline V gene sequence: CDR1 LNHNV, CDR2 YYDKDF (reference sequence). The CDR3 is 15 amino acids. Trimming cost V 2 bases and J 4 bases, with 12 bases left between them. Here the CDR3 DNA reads TGTGCCACCAGCAGAACCCAGGGGGGGTACAATGAGCAGTTCCTC. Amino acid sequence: CATSRTQGGYNEQFL.

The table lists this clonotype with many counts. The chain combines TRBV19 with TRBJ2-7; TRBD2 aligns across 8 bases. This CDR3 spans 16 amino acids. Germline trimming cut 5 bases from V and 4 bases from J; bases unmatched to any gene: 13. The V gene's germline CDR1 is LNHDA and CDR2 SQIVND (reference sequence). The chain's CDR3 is CASSFRSGSRVYEQYF. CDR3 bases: TGTGCCAGTAGTTTCCGAAGCGGGAGTCGGGTTTACGAGCAGTACTTC.

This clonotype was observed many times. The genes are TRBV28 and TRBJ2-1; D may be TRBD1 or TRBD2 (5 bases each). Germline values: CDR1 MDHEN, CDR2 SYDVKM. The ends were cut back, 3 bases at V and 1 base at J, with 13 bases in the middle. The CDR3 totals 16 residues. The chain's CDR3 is CASSFTGTTSYNEQFF. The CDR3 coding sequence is TGTGCCAGCAGTTTCACCGGGACCACTTCCTACAATGAGCAGTTCTTC.

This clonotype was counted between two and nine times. CDR3 bases: TGTGCCAGCAGCCTGACCCACGGGGTCAGCACAGATACGCAGTATTTT. It encodes CASSLTHGVSTDTQYF. The rearrangement joins TRBV5-6 to TRBJ2-3; the D gene is possibly TRBD2 (5 bases). CDR1 is SGHDT and CDR2 is YYEEEE in the germline V gene. V was clipped by 4 bases and J by 0 bases, with 15 bases between them. This CDR3 contains 16 residues.

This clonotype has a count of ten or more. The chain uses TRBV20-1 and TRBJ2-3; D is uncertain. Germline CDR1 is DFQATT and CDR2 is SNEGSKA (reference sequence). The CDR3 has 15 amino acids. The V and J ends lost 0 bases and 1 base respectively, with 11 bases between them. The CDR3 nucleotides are TGCAGTGCTAGAGATTGGCTGGCCCGCACAGATACGCAGTATTTT. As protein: CSARDWLARTDTQYF.

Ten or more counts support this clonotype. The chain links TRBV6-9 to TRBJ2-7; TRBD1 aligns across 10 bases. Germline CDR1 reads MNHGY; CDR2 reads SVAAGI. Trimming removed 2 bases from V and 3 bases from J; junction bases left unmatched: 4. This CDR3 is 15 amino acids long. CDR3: CASSYGQGGNYEQYF. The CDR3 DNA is TGTGCCAGCAGTTATGGACAGGGGGGGAACTACGAGCAGTACTTC.

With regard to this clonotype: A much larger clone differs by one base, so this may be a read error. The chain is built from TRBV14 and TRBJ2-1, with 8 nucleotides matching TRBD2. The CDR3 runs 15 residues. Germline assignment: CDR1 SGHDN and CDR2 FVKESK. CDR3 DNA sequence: TGTGCCAGCGGCCAAGTCGGGAGGGCCTACAATGAGCAGTTCTTC. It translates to CASGQVGRAYNEQFF.

The CDR3 sequence is CASSSDRGHQPQHF. In DNA, the CDR3 is TGTGCCAGCAGCTCGGACAGGGGGCATCAGCCCCAGCATTTT. This rearrangement joins TRBV7-2 to TRBJ1-5, with 11 positions matching TRBD1. Trimming took 4 bases from V and 5 from J; bases not matched to a gene: 1. CDR1 is SGHTA, CDR2 FQGNSA, per germline. CDR3 length equals 14 residues.

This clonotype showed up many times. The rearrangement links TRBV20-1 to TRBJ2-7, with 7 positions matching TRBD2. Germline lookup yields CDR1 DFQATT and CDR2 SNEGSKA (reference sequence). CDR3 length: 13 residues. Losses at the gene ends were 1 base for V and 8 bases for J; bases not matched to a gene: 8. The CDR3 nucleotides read TGCAGTGCTAGAGGAGCGGGACTACGAAAGCAGTACTTC. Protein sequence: CSARGAGLRKQYF.

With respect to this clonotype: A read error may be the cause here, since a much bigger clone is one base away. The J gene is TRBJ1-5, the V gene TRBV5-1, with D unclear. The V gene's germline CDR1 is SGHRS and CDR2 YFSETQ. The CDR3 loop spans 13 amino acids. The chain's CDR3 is CASSFSGNQPRHF. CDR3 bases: TGCGCCAGCAGCTTCAGCGGCAATCAGCCCCGGCATTTT.